The source of this T cell receptor beta chain is a study of blood T cell repertoires in COVID-19. Unmatched junction bases numbered 11, after V lost 0 bases and J lost 8 bases. The CDR3 covers 17 residues. Germline V gives CDR1 KGHDR, CDR2 SFDVKD. Repertoires were generated with immunoSEQ multiplex PCR, while TCRdb's copy carries only in-frame clones and drops some. The sample has roughly 250,000 clones, under 90% seen once. V and J are TRBV24-1 and TRBJ2-1; 8 bases agree with TRBD1. Source material: peripheral blood. This clonotype was sampled from a human donor in a cohort sampled during active COVID-19. The CDR3 DNA reads as TGTGCCACCAGTGATTTGGCAGAGACAGGGGATCGACATGAGCAGTTCTTC. It is translated as CATSDLAETGDRHEQFF.